This entry lists 18 T cell receptor beta chains sequenced from one sample in a study of shared clonotypes between healthy human individuals. The table came from immunoSEQ multiplex PCR; TCRdb's copy has only in-frame clones and leaves some out. The sample records about 1 million clones, about 76% being singletons. The specimen was memory CD4+ T cells sorted from blood. As to subset: CD45RA-negative fraction. These receptors all stem from a man aged 18 to 35 in good health.

For this clone: Compared with germline, one end of the junction differs, possibly owing to a read error. This chain joins TRBV7-7 and TRBJ2-1; D remains ambiguous. The CDR3 spans 13 residues. CDR1 SSHAT and CDR2 FNYEAQ come from the germline V gene (reference sequence). CDR3: CASSIGLNNEQFF. CDR3 bases: TGTGCTAGCAGCATTGGATTAAACAATGAGCAGTTCTTC.

This clone has only one observation. The V call is TRBV4-3, the J call TRBJ1-4; D unclear. V was cut by 0 bases and J by 5 bases, with 7 bases left in between. The CDR3 spans 14 residues. Germline V gene lookup returns CDR1 LGHNA and CDR2 YSLEER. CDR3: CASSQDKKNEKLFF. The CDR3 DNA reads as TGCGCCAGCAGCCAAGATAAAAAGAATGAAAAACTGTTTTTT.

This rearrangement joins TRBV6-4 to TRBJ1-2; TRBD1 agrees at 10 bases. V lost 5 bases to trimming and J lost 5 bases; unmatched junction nucleotides: 14. The CDR3 consists of 17 residues. Per the germline V gene, CDR1 is MRHNA and CDR2 is SNTAGT. CDR3 sequence (DNA): TGTGCCAGCAGTCCCGCCGGGACAGGGGCGTTAGGGTATGGCTACACCTTC. This codes for CASSPAGTGALGYGYTF.

The chain uses TRBV9 and TRBJ2-3, with D unresolved. This CDR3 is built from 16 residues. V gave up 6 bases and J gave up 2 bases, with 19 bases separating them. CDR1 and CDR2 (germline): SGDLS, YYNGEE. The CDR3 DNA sequence: TGTGCCAGCAAGAAAGGACCGCTAGGCCCCACAGATACGCAGTATTTT. Its protein product is CASKKGPLGPTDTQYF.

About this clone: One end of the junction varies from germline; a read error may be responsible. The genes are TRBV29-1 and TRBJ1-1, with 7 bases fitting TRBD1. The CDR3 has 11 amino acids. Germline-derived CDR1 and CDR2 are SQVTM and ANQGSEA. CDR3 region: CTTTGNAEAFF. The CDR3 DNA follows: TGCACTACGACAGGGAACGCTGAAGCTTTCTTT.

The chain links TRBV11-2 to TRBJ2-7, with unresolved D. CDR3 size: 14 residues. Germline V gene sequence: CDR1 SGHAT, CDR2 FQNNGV. V was trimmed by 5 bases and J by 4 bases, leaving 15 bases between them. CDR3 nucleotides: TGTGCCAGCAGCACACCGGGCAGGAGTTACGAGCAGTACTTC. It encodes CASSTPGRSYEQYF.

The V gene is TRBV19, the J gene TRBJ2-1, with TRBD2 matching 10 bases. There are 18 residues in the CDR3. Germline CDR1 LNHDA, CDR2 SQIVND (reference sequence). J lost 2 bases, V lost 5 bases, and 12 bases had no gene match. CDR3 DNA: TGTGCCAGTAGTCAGCGGGGGGGCACGTCATCGACCTACAATGAGCAGTTCTTC. Protein product: CASSQRGGTSSTYNEQFF.

The CDR3 reads CASRSDREAEKLFF. In nucleotides, the CDR3 is TGTGCCAGCAGGTCGGACAGGGAGGCGGAAAAACTGTTTTTT. The rearrangement links TRBV2 to TRBJ1-4; 8 bases agree with TRBD1. CDR1 and CDR2 from the germline V gene are SNHLY and FYNNEI. The CDR3 contains 14 residues. Losses at the gene ends were 6 bases for V and 8 bases for J; bases not matched to a gene: 8.

This clone was found a few times. The V and J genes are TRBV5-1 and TRBJ1-2, with D possibly matching TRBD1 (5 bases). V lost 0 bases and J 8 bases, leaving 11 bases between the germline ends. Germline V CDR1 and CDR2: SGHRS, YFSETQ. This CDR3 is built from 13 residues. For the CDR3, the DNA is TGCGCCAGCAGCTTGGCTCCGGGGCCGGGCTACACCTTC. This gives the protein CASSLAPGPGYTF.

The chain has TRBV5-3 and TRBJ2-3, with a tentative D call TRBD2 (6 bases). TRBV5-3 has ORF status, its function being uncertain. V lost 6 bases to trimming and J lost 3 bases, with 20 bases between them. The CDR3 sequence is 16 residues long. Here the CDR3 DNA reads TGTGCCAGAACGTTAACCGGCCGGGGGAGAACAGATACGCAGTATTTT. Protein sequence: CARTLTGRGRTDTQYF.

This clone was observed a few times. The sample contains more than one DNA sequence encoding this CDR3. This chain joins TRBV5-1 and TRBJ2-3, with D tentatively TRBD1 (5 bases). Trimming removed 0 bases at V and 6 bases at J, with 11 bases between. Per germline, CDR1 SGHRS and CDR2 YFSETQ. The CDR3 runs 14 residues. The CDR3 sequence: CASSLGTPSDTQYF. The CDR3 DNA follows: TGCGCCAGCAGCTTGGGGACACCCTCTGATACGCAGTATTTT.

The chain joins TRBV19 to TRBJ2-5; D is unclear. V gave up 3 bases and J gave up 0 bases, with 20 bases separating them. CDR3 length: 18 amino acids. In germline, CDR1 is LNHDA, CDR2 SQIVND (reference sequence). The CDR3 DNA is TGTGCCAGTAGTATTTCCTTGGCCAGAAAGAGTTACCAAGAGACCCAGTACTTC. This codes for CASSISLARKSYQETQYF.

This clone occurred once. The V and J genes are TRBV6-7 and TRBJ2-3; no clear D gene. TRBV6-7 is an ORF, and what it does is uncertain. This CDR3 has 18 amino acids. V lost 0 bases and J 4 bases, leaving 20 bases between the germline ends. CDR3 loop: CASSYSILAYPSADTQYF. In nucleotides, the CDR3 is TGTGCCAGCAGTTACTCGATATTGGCCTACCCAAGCGCAGATACGCAGTATTTT.

With regard to this clone: In the same sample, other DNA sequences code for this CDR3. The J gene is TRBJ2-6, the V gene TRBV5-1; D gene ambiguous. CDR1 and CDR2 (germline): SGHRS, YFSETQ. V gave up 7 bases and J gave up 3 bases, with 11 bases separating them. The CDR3 has 14 amino acids. The CDR3 protein is CASSPTSGANVLTF. The CDR3 nucleotides are TGCGCCAGCTCCCCGACAAGTGGGGCCAACGTCCTGACTTTC.

The rearrangement uses TRBV28 and TRBJ1-4, with 7 bases lining up with TRBD1. Germline trimming cut 6 bases from V and 6 bases from J; bases unmatched to any gene: 4. CDR1 and CDR2 (germline): MDHEN, SYDVKM. This CDR3 is built from 13 residues. As DNA, the CDR3 is TGTGCCAGCAGCGGGACAGCAGATGAAAAACTGTTTTTT. It is translated as CASSGTADEKLFF.

The chain recombines TRBV9 with TRBJ1-1; tentative D call: TRBD1 (5 bases). Germline CDR1 and CDR2: SGDLS and YYNGEE. This CDR3 contains 15 residues. Trimming took 2 bases from V and 1 from J, leaving 12 bases between them. This CDR3 is CASSVEAGQNTEAFF. In DNA form, the CDR3 reads TGTGCCAGCAGCGTTGAGGCAGGGCAGAACACTGAAGCTTTCTTT.

The chain employs TRBV6-5 and TRBJ2-7; TRBD1 might be the D (6 bases). The germline V gene encodes CDR1 MNHEY and CDR2 SVGAGI. Trimming took off 6 bases at V and 2 bases at J, with 17 bases between the two ends. The CDR3 covers 15 residues. The DNA of the CDR3 is TGTGCCAGCAGAGGGGGTCCCGAAGGGGCCTACGAGCAGTACTTC. It translates to CASRGGPEGAYEQYF.

The chain is built from TRBV7-9 and TRBJ2-5; D gene unclear. The CDR3 length is 15 residues. The V gene lost 2 bases and the J gene lost 2 bases, with 12 bases spanning the gap. Germline V gene data show CDR1 as SEHNR and CDR2 as FQNEAQ (reference sequence). The CDR3 reads CASSLTGYQQETQYF. In DNA form, the CDR3 reads TGTGCCAGCAGCTTAACCGGGTACCAACAAGAGACCCAGTACTTC.